This T cell receptor (beta chain) was identified in a study of post-analysis software for immune sequencing data. The wider study: Multiple sclerosis in the patients followed relapsing-remitting, secondary progressive and progressive-relapsing courses.

Unique molecular identifiers were built into the TCR beta cDNA libraries. TCRdb re-called the PCR reads with MiXCR, one entry per CDR3 protein. The sample consists of about 760,000 distinct CDR3 sequences, about 32% of them appearing once. CDR3 length: 13 amino acids. Germline V gene sequence: CDR1 LNHNV, CDR2 YYDKDF (reference sequence). Trimming left V 1 base short and J 12 bases short, with 15 bases between. Study findings and constraints: The study found TRBV5-6, TRBV5-1 and TRBV20-1 among 4 or 5 TRBV segments more frequent in patients than controls. Versus controls, multiple sclerosis patients showed significantly lower diversity (normalized Chao1).

A word on this clonotype: The antigen is unknown.

The sequencing input was blood. The receptor was isolated from a girl aged 10 to 17 with multiple sclerosis. J is TRBJ1-2 and V is TRBV15; D is ambiguous. The CDR3 sequence is CATSRAQGGGHTF. The CDR3 nucleotides are TGTGCCACCAGCAGAGCTCAAGGCGGAGGCCACACCTTC.